This T cell receptor beta chain is drawn from a study of CD8+ T cells in alopecia areata. For the study at large: Severity was scored as percentage of affected scalp area in treated patients.

Extraction of RNA preceded its reverse transcription into cDNA, which served as the sequencing template. The data were produced by immunoSEQ multiplex PCR, yet TCRdb's version contains in-frame clones alone and is incomplete. The sample lists fewer than 250,000 clones; 64% were seen once. The study's findings and limits: Besides other cells, scalp samples also yield sequences of resident alphabeta T cells from normal skin. In scalp and blood during tofacitinib, many expanded lesional clones persisted. Only one nonresponder was present, which leaves the link between baseline CD8+ expansion and response uncertain.

Described treatment: oral pan-JAK inhibitor, 5-10 mg twice daily. The V and J ends lost 5 bases and 5 bases, in that order; junction bases with no gene match: 4. Germline V gene lookup returns CDR1 SQVTM and CDR2 ANQGSEA. The CDR3 loop spans 12 amino acids. Points on this clone: Its cognate antigen is unknown.

The source is a human donor with alopecia areata. Material: CD4+ T cells sorted from blood, obtained at week 4, from a patient treated with tofacitinib. The rearrangement links TRBV29-1 to TRBJ2-3; 7 bases map to TRBD1. The CDR3 here is CSVSYRGDTQYF. The CDR3 coding sequence is TGCAGCGTTTCTTACAGGGGAGATACGCAGTATTTT.